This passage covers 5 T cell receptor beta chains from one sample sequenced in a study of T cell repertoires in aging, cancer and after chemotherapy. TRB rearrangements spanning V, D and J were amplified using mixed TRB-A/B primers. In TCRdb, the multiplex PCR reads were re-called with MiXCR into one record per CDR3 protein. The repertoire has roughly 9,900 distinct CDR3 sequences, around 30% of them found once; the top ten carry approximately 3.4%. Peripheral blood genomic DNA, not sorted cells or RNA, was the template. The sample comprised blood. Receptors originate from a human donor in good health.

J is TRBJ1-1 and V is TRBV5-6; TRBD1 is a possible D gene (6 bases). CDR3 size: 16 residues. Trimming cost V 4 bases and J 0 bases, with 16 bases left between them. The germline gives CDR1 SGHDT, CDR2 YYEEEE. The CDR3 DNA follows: TGTGCCAGCAGCCTGGGGGCGCCGGATGTGAACACTGAAGCTTTCTTT. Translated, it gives CASSLGAPDVNTEAFF. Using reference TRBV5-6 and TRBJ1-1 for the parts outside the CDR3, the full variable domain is DAGVTQSPTHLIKTRGQQVTLRCSPKSGHDTVSWYQQALGQGPQFIFQYYEEEERQRGNFPDRFSGHQFPNYSSELNVNALLLGDSALYLCASSLGAPDVNTEAFFGQGTRLTVV.

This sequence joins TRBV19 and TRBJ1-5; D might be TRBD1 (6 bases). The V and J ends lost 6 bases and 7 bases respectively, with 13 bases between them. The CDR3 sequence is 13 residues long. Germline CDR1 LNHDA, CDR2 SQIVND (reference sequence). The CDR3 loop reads CASRTGKGQPQHF. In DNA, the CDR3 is TGTGCCAGTAGAACAGGGAAAGGACAGCCCCAGCATTTT.

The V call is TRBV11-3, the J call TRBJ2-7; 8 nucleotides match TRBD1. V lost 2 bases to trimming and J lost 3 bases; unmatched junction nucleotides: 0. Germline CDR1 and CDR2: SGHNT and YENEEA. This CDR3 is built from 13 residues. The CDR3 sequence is CASSLTGGYEQYF. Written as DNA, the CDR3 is TGTGCCAGCAGCTTAACAGGGGGCTACGAGCAGTACTTC.

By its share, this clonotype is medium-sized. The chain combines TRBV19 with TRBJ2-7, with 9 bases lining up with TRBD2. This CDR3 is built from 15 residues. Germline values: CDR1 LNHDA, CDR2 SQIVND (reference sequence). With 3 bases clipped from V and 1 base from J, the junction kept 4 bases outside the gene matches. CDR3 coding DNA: TGTGCCAGTAGTATCGGAACTAGCGGGTCCTACGAGCAGTACTTC. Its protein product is CASSIGTSGSYEQYF.

CDR3 DNA sequence: TGTGCCAGCAGCTGGACAGGGAACACCGGGGAGCTGTTTTTT. It encodes CASSWTGNTGELFF. The chain uses TRBV19 and TRBJ2-2, with 7 positions matching TRBD1. Germline V gives CDR1 LNHDA, CDR2 SQIVND (reference sequence). The length of the CDR3 is 14 residues. The ends lost 9 bases at V and 1 base at J; junction bases unmatched: 5.